The entry that follows covers one TCR beta chain sequence. The data derive from a study of shared clonotypes between healthy human individuals. Germline CDR1 reads MRHNA; CDR2 reads SNTAGT. CDR3 size: 17 residues. The trim removed 0 bases at V and 5 bases at J, leaving 12 bases unmatched. Using immunoSEQ multiplex PCR, the repertoire was profiled, and TCRdb retains in-frame clones only, with some absent. Of around 2.1 million clones listed, approximately 94% were seen once; the top ten hold roughly 0.13%. The sequence was obtained from a man younger than 30 in good health. Specimen: naive CD4+ T cells sorted from blood. Sample subset: CD45RA+ positively selected. V gene TRBV6-4 combines with J gene TRBJ1-2; 7 bases are shared with TRBD1. DNA for the CDR3: TGTGCCAGCAGTGACTCCTTCGCCGGGACAGTTAATTATGGCTACACCTTC. Encoded protein: CASSDSFAGTVNYGYTF.